The entry below gives a single TCR beta chain sequence along with its context. The antigen is undetermined. The study separated CD4+ cells into CD45RA+ naive and CD45RA-negative memory subsets. When replicate PCRs were run on sorted subsets, they used 200 to 250 ng DNA, some 29,000 T cell genomes. Repertoires were generated with immunoSEQ multiplex PCR, while TCRdb's copy carries only in-frame clones and drops some. The table has about 2.3 million clones, 90% to 95% seen once; the top ten hold around 0.4%. The data were taken from a study of shared clonotypes between healthy human individuals. Study overall: The plates for each donor numbered three CD4 naive, three CD4 memory, two CD8 naive and one CD8 memory.

This CDR3 spans 15 amino acids. V was shortened by 6 bases and J by 6 bases, with 20 bases between the two germline ends. Germline V lookup: CDR1 MNHEY, CDR2 SMNVEV (reference sequence). Notes on the study in general: Investigators expected sequencing depth to affect clonotype sharing among donors.

The receptor's source is a man in his late teens or twenties in good health. Some clones in this sample may be carry-over from other donors' samples. Material: naive CD4+ T cells from PBMCs. Documented subset: CD45RA+ positively selected. The chain links TRBV27 to TRBJ1-1; no firm D call. For the CDR3, the DNA is TGTGCCAGCAGCCACCGGAAAGCGTTTAGCCCTGAAGCTTTCTTT. Its translation: CASSHRKAFSPEAFF.